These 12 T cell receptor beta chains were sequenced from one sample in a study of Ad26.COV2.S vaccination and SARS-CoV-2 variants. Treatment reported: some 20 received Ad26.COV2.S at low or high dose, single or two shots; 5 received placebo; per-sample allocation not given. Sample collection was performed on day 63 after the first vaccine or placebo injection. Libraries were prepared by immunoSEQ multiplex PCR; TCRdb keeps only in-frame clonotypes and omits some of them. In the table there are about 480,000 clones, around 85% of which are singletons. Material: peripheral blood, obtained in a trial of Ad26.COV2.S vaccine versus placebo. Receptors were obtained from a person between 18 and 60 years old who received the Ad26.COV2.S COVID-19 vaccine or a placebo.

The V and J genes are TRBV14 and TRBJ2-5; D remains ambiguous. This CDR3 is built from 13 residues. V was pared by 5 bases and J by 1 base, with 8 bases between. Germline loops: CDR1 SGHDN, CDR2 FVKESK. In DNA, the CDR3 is TGTGCCAGCAGCTCCAGAGGCCAAGAGACCCAGTACTTC. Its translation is CASSSRGQETQYF.

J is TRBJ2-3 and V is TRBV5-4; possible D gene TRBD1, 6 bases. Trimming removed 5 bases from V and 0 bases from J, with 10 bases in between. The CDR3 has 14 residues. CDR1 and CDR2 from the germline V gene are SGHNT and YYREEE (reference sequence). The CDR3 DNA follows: TGTGCCAGCAGACAGGGTCCAAGCACAGATACGCAGTATTTT. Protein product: CASRQGPSTDTQYF.

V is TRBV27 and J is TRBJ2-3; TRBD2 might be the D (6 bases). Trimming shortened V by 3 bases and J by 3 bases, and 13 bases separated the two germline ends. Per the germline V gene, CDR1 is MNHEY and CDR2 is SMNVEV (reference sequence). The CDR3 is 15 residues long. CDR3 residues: CASSFGSAGTDTQYF. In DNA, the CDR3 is TGTGCCAGCAGTTTTGGCTCCGCGGGAACAGATACGCAGTATTTT.

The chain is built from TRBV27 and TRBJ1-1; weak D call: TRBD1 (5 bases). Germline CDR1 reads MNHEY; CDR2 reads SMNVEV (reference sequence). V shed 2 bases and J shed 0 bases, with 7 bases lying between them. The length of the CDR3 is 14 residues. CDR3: CASSLRQMNTEAFF. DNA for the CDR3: TGTGCCAGCAGTTTACGACAGATGAACACTGAAGCTTTCTTT.

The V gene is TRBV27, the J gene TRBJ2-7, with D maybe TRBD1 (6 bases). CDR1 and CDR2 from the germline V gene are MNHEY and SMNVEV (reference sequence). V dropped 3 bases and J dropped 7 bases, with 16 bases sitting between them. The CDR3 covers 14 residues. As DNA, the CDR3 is TGTGCCAGCAGTTTCTCCGGGACAAGAGAAGAGCAGTACTTC. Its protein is CASSFSGTREEQYF.

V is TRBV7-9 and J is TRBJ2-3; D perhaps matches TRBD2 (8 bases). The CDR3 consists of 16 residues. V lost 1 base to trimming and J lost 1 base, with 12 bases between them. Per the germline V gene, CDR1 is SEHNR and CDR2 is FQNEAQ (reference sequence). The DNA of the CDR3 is TGTGCCAGCAGCTTAGGTAGCGGGACAGGCACAGATACGCAGTATTTT. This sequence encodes CASSLGSGTGTDTQYF.

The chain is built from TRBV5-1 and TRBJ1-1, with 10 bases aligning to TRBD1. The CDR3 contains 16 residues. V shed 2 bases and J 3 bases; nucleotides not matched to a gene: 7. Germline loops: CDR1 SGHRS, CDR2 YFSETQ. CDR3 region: CASSFRTGGWDTEAFF. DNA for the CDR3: TGCGCCAGCAGCTTCCGGACAGGGGGATGGGACACTGAAGCTTTCTTT.

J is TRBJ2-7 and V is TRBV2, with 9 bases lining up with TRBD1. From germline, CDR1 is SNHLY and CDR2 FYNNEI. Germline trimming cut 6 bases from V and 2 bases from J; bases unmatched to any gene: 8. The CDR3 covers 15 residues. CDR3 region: CASRVGQGRTYEQYF. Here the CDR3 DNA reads TGTGCCAGCAGAGTGGGACAGGGCCGTACCTACGAGCAGTACTTC. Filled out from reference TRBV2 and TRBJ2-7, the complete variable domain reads EPEVTQTPSHQVTQMGQEVILRCVPISNHLYFYWYRQILGQKVEFLVSFYNNEISEKSEIFDDQFSVERPDGSNFTLKIRSTKLEDSAMYFCASRVGQGRTYEQYFGPGTRLTVT.

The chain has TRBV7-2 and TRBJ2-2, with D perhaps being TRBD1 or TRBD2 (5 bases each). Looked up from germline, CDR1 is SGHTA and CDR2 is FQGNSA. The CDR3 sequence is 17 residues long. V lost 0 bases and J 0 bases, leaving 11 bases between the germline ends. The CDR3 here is CASSLAPTAANTGELFF. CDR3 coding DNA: TGTGCCAGCAGCTTAGCCCCGACAGCGGCGAACACCGGGGAGCTGTTTTTT. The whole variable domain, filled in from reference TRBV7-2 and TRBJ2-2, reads GAGVSQSPSNKVTEKGKDVELRCDPISGHTALYWYRQSLGQGLEFLIYFQGNSAPDKSGLPSDRFSAERTGGSVSTLTIQRTQQEDSAVYLCASSLAPTAANTGELFFGEGSRLTVL.

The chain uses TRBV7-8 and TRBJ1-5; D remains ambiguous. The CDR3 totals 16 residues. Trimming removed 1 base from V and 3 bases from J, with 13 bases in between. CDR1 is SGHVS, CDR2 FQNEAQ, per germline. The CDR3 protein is CASSLGLYRANQPQHF. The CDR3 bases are TGTGCCAGCAGCTTAGGTCTGTACAGAGCCAATCAGCCCCAGCATTTT. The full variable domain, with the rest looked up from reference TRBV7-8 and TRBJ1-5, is GAGVSQSPRYKVAKRGQDVALRCDPISGHVSLFWYQQALGQGPEFLTYFQNEAQLDKSGLPSDRFFAERPEGSVSTLKIQRTQQEDSAVYLCASSLGLYRANQPQHFGDGTRLSIL.

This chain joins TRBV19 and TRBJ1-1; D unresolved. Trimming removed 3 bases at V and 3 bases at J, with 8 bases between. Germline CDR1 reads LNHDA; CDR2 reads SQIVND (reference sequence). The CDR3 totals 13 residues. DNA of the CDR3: TGTGCCAGTAGTATCATGAGTCACACTGAAGCTTTCTTT. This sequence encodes CASSIMSHTEAFF.

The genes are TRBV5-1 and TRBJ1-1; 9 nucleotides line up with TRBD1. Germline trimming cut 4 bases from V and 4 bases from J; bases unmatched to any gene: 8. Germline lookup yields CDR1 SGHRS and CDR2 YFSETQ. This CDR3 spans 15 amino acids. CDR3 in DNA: TGCGCCAGCAGCAAGGACAGGGGTGGAAGCACTGAAGCTTTCTTT. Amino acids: CASSKDRGGSTEAFF.